This T cell receptor (beta chain) was retrieved from a study of shared clonotypes between healthy human individuals (dated by TCRdb to about 2020). With regard to the full study: A couple of women and a few men aged 18 to 49 years were included in the cohort. To increase sequencing depth and limit assay-specific biases, different laboratories used diverse techniques to prepare libraries and sequence TCR repertoires. Per donor, leukapheresis produced somewhere between about 0.94 and 10 billion PBMCs. For each donor, CD4 naive and CD4 memory were each given three plates, CD8 naive was given two plates, and CD8 memory was given one plate. Blood TCR repertoires of several healthy adults were deeply sequenced to estimate repertoire size and the extent of clonotype sharing between individuals. Overall study results and their limits: Sharing across four donors was observed for about 4.8% of naive CD4, over 3% of naive CD8, 2% to 2.5% of memory CD4, and about 0.4% of memory CD8 clonotypes. Sampling was restricted to blood, and TCR repertoires in tissue are likely to differ from TCR repertoires in blood. Because the study included a small number of donors, the genetic and exposure-history diversity represented was limited. Incomplete sequencing was indicated by rarefaction of sorted-subset datasets, despite the large sequencing depth. Naive subsets generally had larger estimated clonotype richness than memory subsets. Pairwise subsampling led to the expectation that sequencing depth would affect the degree of clonotype sharing among donors. Higher generation probabilities were observed for clonotypes shared by all four sorted-subset donors than for non-shared clonotypes.

CD8 naive samples were obtained by positive selection for CCR7 among CD45RO-negative cells, yielding a CD45RA+CCR7+ population from which TemRA cells were excluded. The donors were healthy, HIV-negative adults who had no recently reported acute infections or vaccinations. All donors were Caucasian adults living in Nashville, Tennessee, USA. Blood was obtained by leukapheresis, after which PBMCs were separated by Ficoll-Histopaque density gradient centrifugation and cryopreserved in liquid nitrogen vapor phase. Purity and quantity of every magnetically sorted T cell population were checked by analytical flow cytometry. Genomic DNA was isolated from each sorted fraction and quantified by UV absorbance on a Nanodrop 2000c. Turning to this clone: Its antigen has not been determined. No base quality values were provided; no much bigger clone lies one nucleotide off.

Germline trimming amounts to 5 bases on V and 2 bases on J, with 8 as the count of junction bases outside the gene matches. The CDR3 starts with the cysteine, ends with the phenylalanine, and has 15 residues. CDR3 DNA only is kept here, 45 bases in frame from base 1. In the germline V gene (reference sequence), CDR1 corresponds to SEHNR and CDR2 to FQNEAQ. Using the deep immunoSEQ assay, TCR CDR3 regions were amplified from genomic DNA by multiplex PCR. Extracted genomic DNA from each cell subset was spread evenly across all wells of several immunoSEQ 96-well plates, with each plate serving as a replicate. For sorted subsets, around 0.2 ug genomic DNA, equal to tens of thousands of T cell genomes, was loaded into each replicate PCR. Purified libraries were quantified with a Qubit 3.0 fluorometer, sized on a Bioanalyzer 2100, and re-quantified with the KAPA Library Quantification kit. Each immunoSEQ 96-well plate was sequenced on its own single-read 150-cycle Illumina NextSeq 550 flow cell. As for the authors' bioinformatics: Because the immunoSEQ output included only junctional sequences and no quality scores, the filtering could not be the same as the filtering used for full-length reads. To assign V/J genes and CDR3, sequences were annotated using PyIR, a Python wrapper for IgBLAST v1.9, with IMGT germline references. Reads were filtered out if the reads had weak V/J assignments (E-value above 1e-6), no CDR3, stop codons, out-of-frame junctions, or ambiguous translated residues. V3J clonotypes were defined by identical inferred V gene, J gene, and CDR3 amino acid sequence. Percentage overlap between repertoires was calculated by dividing the number of shared unique clonotypes by the size of the smaller repertoire. Richness of each repertoire was evaluated using RTK rarefaction, the Chao1 estimator, and Recon v2.1 estimates of unobserved clonotypes. Generation probabilities were computed with OLGA for all TCRbeta clonotypes obtained by the gDNA method from several donors. Drawn from immuneACCESS, this table holds only the in-frame rearrangements with V and J called that TCRdb kept. Clones are partly lost; checked studies trace under half to an unresolved V gene and leave the rest unexplained. The V and J calls and the clone size are those of that table, but D and trimming were determined from the DNA. The table for this sample lists about 2,100,000 clones; 90% to 95% of them were counted only once. The ten most abundant clones make up over 1.5% of the sample.

The TCR originated in a man aged 18 to 29 in good health. Some clones in this sample may be carry-over from other donors' samples. The sample comprised naive CD8+ T cells from PBMCs. Interpreted using the paper, the cell subset or site label stands for: CD45RA+CCR7+. In this chain, TRBV7-9 is recombined with TRBJ2-7; 8 bases in the junction line up with TRBD1. The DNA sequence is TGTGCCAGCAGCCCTCCCGGGACAGGAACCTACGAGCAGTACTTC. It specifies CASSPPGTGTYEQYF.